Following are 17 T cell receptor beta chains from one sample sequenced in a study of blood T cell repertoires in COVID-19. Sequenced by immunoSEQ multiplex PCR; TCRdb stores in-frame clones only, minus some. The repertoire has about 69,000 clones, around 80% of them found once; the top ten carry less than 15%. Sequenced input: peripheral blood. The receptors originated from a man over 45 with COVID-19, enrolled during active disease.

DNA for the CDR3: TGTGCCAGCTCACTACAGGGGGCTGGAGAGACCCAGTACTTC. The encoded protein is CASSLQGAGETQYF. The chain couples TRBV18 to TRBJ2-5; the match to TRBD1 covers 9 bases. CDR3 size: 14 residues. The germline V gene encodes CDR1 KGHSH and CDR2 LQKENI. J lost 4 bases, V lost 4 bases, and 4 bases had no gene match.

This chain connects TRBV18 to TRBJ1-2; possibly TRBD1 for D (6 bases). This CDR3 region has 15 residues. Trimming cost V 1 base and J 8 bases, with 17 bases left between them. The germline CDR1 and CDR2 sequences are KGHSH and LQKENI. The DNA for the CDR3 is TGTGCCAGCTCACCACGACAGGACAAAATGGGGGGCTACACCTTC. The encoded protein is CASSPRQDKMGGYTF.

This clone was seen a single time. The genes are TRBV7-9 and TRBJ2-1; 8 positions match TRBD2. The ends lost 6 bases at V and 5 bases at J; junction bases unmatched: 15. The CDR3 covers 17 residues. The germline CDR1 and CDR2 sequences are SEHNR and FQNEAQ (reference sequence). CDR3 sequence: CASSRGGFRRAHNEQFF. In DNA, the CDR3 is TGTGCCAGCAGTCGGGGGGGATTTAGGCGGGCACACAATGAGCAGTTCTTC. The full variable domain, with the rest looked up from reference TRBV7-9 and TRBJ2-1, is DTGVSQNPRHKITKRGQNVTFRCDPISEHNRLYWYRQTLGQGPEFLTYFQNEAQLEKSRLLSDRFSAERPKGSFSTLEIQRTEQGDSAMYLCASSRGGFRRAHNEQFFGPGTRLTVL.

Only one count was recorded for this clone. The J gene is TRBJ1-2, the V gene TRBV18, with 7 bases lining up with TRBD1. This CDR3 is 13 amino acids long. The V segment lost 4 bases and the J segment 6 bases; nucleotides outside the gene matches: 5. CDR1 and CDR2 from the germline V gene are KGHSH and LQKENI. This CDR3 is CASSRSQGDGYTF. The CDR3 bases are TGTGCCAGCTCACGCTCGCAGGGGGATGGCTACACCTTC.

CDR3 residues: CASSFSGDFYNEQFF. The CDR3, as DNA: TGTGCCAGCAGCTTTTCGGGGGACTTCTACAATGAGCAGTTCTTC. The V call is TRBV7-9, the J call TRBJ2-1, with D possibly being TRBD2 (6 bases). Trimming cost V 3 bases and J 3 bases, with 12 bases left between them. The CDR3 runs 15 residues. Germline V gene lookup returns CDR1 SEHNR and CDR2 FQNEAQ (reference sequence).

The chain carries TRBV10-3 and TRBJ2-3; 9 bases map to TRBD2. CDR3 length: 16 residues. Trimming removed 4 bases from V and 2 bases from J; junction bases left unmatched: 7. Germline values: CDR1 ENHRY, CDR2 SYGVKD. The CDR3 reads CAISGDGGGATDTQYF. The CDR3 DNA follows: TGTGCCATCAGTGGGGATGGCGGGGGGGCCACAGATACGCAGTATTTT.

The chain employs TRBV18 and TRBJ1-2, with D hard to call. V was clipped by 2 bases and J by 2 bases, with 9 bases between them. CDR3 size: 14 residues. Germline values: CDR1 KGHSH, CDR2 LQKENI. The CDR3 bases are TGTGCCAGCTCACCAGAGGCGGCAAACTATGGCTACACCTTC. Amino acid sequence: CASSPEAANYGYTF.

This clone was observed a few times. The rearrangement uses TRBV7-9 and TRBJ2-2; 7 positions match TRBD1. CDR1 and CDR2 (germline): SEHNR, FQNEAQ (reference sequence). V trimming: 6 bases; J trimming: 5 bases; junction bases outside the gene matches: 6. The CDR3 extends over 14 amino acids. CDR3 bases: TGTGCCAGCAGTGAGGGGGCAGGGACCGGGGAGCTGTTTTTT. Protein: CASSEGAGTGELFF.

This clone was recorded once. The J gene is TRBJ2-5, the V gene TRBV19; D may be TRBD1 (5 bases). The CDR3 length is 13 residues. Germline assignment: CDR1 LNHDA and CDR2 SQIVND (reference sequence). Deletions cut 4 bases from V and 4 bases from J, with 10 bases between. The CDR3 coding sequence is TGTGCCAGTAGTAAACAGGTCCGAGAGACCCAGTACTTC. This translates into CASSKQVRETQYF.

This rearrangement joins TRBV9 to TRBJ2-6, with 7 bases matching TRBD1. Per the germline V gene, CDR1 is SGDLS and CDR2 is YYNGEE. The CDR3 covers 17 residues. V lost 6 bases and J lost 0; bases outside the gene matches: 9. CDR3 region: CASTDPGQSSGANVLTF. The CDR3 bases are TGTGCCAGCACCGACCCGGGACAGAGCTCTGGGGCCAACGTCCTGACTTTC. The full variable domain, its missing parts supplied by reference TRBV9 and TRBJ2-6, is DSGVTQTPKHLITATGQRVTLRCSPRSGDLSVYWYQQSLDQGLQFLIQYYNGEERAKGNILERFSAQQFPDLHSELNLSSLELGDSALYFCASTDPGQSSGANVLTFGAGSRLTVL.

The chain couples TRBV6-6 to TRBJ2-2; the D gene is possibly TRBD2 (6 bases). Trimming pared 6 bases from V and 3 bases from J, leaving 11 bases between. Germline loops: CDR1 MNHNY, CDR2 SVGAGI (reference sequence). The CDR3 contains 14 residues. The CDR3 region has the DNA TGTGCCAGCAGCCCGGGGGACCACACCGGGGAGCTGTTTTTT. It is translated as CASSPGDHTGELFF.

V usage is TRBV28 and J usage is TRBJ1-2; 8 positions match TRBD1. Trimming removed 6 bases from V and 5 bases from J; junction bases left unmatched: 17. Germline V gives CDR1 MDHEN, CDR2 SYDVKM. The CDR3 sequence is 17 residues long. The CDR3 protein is CASSPDREGGDGYGYTF. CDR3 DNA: TGTGCCAGCAGCCCGGACAGGGAGGGTGGGGATGGTTATGGCTACACCTTC.

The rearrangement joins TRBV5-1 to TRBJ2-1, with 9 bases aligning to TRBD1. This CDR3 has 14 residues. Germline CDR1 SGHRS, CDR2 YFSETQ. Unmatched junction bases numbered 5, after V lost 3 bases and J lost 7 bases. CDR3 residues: CASSSGQGFNEQFF. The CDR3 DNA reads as TGCGCCAGCAGCTCTGGACAGGGGTTTAATGAGCAGTTCTTC.

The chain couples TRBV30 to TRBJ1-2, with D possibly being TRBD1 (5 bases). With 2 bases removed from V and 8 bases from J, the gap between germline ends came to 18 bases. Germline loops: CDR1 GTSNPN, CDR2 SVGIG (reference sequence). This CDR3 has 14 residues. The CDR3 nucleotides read TGTGCCTGGAGTTTCACAGGAAGGGGTCCCGGCTACACCTTC. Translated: CAWSFTGRGPGYTF.

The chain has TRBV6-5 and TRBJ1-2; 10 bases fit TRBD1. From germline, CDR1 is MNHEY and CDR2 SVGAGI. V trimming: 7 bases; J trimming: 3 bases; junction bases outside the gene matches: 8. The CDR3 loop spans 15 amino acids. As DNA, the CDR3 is TGTGCCAGCAACGCGGGACAGGGGCTTTACTATGGCTACACCTTC. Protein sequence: CASNAGQGLYYGYTF.

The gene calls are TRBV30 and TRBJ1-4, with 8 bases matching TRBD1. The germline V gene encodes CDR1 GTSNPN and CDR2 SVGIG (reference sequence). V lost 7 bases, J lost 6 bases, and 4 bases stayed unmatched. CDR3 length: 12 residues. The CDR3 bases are TGTGCCTCCAGGGGGCGCGATGAAAAACTGTTTTTT. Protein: CASRGRDEKLFF.

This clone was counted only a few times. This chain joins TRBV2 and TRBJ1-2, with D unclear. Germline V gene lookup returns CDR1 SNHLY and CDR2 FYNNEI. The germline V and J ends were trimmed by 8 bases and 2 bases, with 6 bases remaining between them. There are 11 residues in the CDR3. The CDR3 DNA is TGTGCCAGCGAAGCAAACTATGGCTACACCTTC. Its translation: CASEANYGYTF.